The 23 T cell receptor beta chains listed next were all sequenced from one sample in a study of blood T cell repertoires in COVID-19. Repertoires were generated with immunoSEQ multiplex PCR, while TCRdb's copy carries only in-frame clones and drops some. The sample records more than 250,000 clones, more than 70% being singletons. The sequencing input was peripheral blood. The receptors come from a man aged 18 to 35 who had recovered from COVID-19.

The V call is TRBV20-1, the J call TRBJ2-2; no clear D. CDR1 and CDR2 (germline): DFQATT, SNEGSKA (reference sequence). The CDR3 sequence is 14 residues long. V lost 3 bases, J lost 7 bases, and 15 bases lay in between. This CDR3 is CSASGIGSFGELFF. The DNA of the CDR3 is TGCAGTGCTAGTGGCATCGGGTCCTTCGGGGAGCTGTTTTTT.

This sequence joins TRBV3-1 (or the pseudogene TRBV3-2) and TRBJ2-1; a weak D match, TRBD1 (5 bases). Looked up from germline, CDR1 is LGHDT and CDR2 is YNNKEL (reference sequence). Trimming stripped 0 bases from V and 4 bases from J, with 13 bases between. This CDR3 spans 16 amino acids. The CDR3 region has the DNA TGTGCCAGCAGCCAAGATTGGACACGTCAATACAATGAGCAGTTCTTC. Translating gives CASSQDWTRQYNEQFF.

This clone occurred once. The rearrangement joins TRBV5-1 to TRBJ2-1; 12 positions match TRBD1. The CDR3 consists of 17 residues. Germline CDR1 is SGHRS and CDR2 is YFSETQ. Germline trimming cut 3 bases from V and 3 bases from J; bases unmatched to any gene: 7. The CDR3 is CASSSPGQGANYNEQFF. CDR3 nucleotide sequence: TGCGCCAGCAGCTCTCCGGGACAGGGGGCCAACTACAATGAGCAGTTCTTC.

The CDR3 here is CASSLRGGRNEQFF. The CDR3 bases are TGTGCCAGCAGCCTGCGGGGGGGCCGAAATGAGCAGTTCTTC. The gene calls are TRBV7-9 and TRBJ2-1; TRBD2 aligns across 9 bases. The germline CDR1 and CDR2 sequences are SEHNR and FQNEAQ (reference sequence). This CDR3 spans 14 amino acids. Trimming took 5 bases from V and 7 from J; bases not matched to a gene: 6.

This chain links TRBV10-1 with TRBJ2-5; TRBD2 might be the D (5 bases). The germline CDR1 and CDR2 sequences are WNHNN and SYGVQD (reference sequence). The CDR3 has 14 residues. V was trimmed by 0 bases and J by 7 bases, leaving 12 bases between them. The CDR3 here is CASSESWKGATQYF. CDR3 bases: TGCGCCAGCAGTGAGTCGTGGAAGGGAGCGACCCAGTACTTC.

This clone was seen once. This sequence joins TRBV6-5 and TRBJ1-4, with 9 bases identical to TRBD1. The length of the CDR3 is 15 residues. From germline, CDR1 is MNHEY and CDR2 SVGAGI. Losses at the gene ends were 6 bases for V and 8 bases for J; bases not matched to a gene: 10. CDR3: CASRPTQGAGEKLFF. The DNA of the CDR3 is TGTGCCAGCAGACCGACACAGGGGGCGGGGGAAAAACTGTTTTTT.

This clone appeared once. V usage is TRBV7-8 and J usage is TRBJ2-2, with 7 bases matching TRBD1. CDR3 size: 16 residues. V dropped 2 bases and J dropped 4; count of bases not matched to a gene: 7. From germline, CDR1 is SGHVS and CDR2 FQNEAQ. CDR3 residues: CASSLYDRAVTGELFF. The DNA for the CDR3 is TGTGCCAGCAGCTTATACGACAGGGCAGTCACCGGGGAGCTGTTTTTT.

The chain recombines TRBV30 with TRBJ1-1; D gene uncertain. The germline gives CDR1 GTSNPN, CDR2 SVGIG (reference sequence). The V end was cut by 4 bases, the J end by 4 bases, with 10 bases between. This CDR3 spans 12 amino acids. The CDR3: CAWTQTFTEAFF. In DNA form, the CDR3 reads TGTGCCTGGACACAGACCTTCACTGAAGCTTTCTTT.

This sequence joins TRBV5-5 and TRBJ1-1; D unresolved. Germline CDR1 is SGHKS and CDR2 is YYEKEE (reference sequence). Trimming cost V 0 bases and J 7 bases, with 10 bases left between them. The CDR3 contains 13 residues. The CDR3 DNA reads TGTGCCAGCAGCTTGGCCGCTGGAGTTGAAGCTTTCTTT. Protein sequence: CASSLAAGVEAFF.

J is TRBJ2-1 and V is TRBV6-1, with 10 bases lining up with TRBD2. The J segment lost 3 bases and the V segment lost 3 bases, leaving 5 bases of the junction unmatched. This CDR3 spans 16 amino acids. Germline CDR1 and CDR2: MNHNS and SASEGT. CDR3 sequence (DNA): TGTGCCAGCAGTGAGGGTCTAGCGGGAGTCTACAATGAGCAGTTCTTC. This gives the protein CASSEGLAGVYNEQFF.

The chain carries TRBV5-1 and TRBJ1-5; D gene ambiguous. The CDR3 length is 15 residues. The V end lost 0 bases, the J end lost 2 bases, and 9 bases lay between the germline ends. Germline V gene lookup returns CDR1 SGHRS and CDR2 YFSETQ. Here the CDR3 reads CASSLAGMGNQPQHF. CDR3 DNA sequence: TGCGCCAGCAGCTTGGCGGGAATGGGCAATCAGCCCCAGCATTTT.

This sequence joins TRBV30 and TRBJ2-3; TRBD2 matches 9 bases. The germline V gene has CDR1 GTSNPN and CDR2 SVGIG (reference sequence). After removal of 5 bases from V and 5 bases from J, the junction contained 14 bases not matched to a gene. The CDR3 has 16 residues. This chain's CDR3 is CAWGRGRTSVGDTQYF. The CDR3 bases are TGTGCCTGGGGGAGGGGTCGGACTAGCGTTGGAGATACGCAGTATTTT.

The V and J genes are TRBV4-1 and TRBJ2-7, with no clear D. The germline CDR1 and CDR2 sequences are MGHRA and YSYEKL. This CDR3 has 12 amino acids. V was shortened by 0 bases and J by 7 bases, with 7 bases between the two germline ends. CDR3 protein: CASSQDGREQYF. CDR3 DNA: TGCGCCAGCAGCCAAGACGGTCGGGAGCAGTACTTC.

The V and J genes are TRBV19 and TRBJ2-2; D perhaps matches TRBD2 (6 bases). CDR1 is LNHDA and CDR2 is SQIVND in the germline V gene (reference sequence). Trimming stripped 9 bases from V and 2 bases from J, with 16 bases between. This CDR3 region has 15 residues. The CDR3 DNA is TGTGCCAGCGCCGGGGTGGGGGGAAACACCGGGGAGCTGTTTTTT. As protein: CASAGVGGNTGELFF.

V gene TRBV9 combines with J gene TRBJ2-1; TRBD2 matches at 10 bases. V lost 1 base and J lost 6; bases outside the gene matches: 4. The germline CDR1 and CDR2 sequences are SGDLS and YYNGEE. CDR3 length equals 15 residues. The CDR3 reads CASSVTGTSANEQFF. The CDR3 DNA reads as TGTGCCAGCAGCGTAACCGGGACTAGCGCCAATGAGCAGTTCTTC.

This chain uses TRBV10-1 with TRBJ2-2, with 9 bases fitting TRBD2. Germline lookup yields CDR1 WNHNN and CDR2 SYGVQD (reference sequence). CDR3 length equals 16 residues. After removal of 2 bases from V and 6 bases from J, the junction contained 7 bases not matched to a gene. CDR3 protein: CASSEGGSGSAGELFF. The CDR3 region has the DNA TGCGCCAGCAGTGAGGGGGGTAGCGGGAGCGCCGGGGAGCTGTTTTTT.

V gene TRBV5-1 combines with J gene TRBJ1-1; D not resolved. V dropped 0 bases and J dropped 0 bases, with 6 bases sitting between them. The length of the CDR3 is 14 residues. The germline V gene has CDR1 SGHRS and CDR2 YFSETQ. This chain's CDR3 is CASSLESMNTEAFF. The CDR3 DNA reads TGCGCCAGCAGCTTGGAGAGTATGAACACTGAAGCTTTCTTT.

The CDR3 nucleotides are TGTGCCAGCAGCGTAGATGGGCAGGGGGGCGGCTACACCTTC. Translating it yields CASSVDGQGGGYTF. The chain employs TRBV9 and TRBJ1-2, with 7 positions matching TRBD1. The junction had 7 bases not matched to a gene; V was cut back by 0 bases and J by 8 bases. The CDR3 length is 14 residues. The germline gives CDR1 SGDLS, CDR2 YYNGEE.

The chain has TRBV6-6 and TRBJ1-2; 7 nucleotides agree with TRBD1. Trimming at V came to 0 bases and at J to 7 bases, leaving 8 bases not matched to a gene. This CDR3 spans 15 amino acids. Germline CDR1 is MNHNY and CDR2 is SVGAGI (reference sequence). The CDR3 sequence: CASSYSIQGVGGYTF. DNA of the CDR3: TGTGCCAGCAGTTACTCGATTCAGGGGGTAGGTGGCTACACCTTC.

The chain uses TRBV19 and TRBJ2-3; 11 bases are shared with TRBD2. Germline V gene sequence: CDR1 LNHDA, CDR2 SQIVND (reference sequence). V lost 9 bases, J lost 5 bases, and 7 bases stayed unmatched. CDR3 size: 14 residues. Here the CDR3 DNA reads TGTGCCAGCAAGCTAGCGGGAGGTGGAGATACGCAGTATTTT. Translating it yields CASKLAGGGDTQYF.

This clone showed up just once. CDR3 protein: CASSVGGLGASGANVLTF. In DNA, the CDR3 is TGTGCCAGCAGCGTAGGAGGTTTGGGGGCTTCTGGGGCCAACGTCCTGACTTTC. This chain links TRBV9 with TRBJ2-6; D is perhaps TRBD1 (6 bases). The CDR3 contains 18 residues. Between the trimmed V and J ends, which lost 0 bases and 1 base, there was a span of 14 bases. Germline CDR1 reads SGDLS; CDR2 reads YYNGEE.

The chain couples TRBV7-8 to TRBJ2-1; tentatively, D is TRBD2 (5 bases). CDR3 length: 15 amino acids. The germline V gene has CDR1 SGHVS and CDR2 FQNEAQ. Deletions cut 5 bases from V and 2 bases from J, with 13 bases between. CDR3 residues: CASSPGGSPYNEQFF. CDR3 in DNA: TGTGCCAGCAGCCCTGGAGGCAGCCCCTACAATGAGCAGTTCTTC. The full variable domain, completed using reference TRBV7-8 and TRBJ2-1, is GAGVSQSPRYKVAKRGQDVALRCDPISGHVSLFWYQQALGQGPEFLTYFQNEAQLDKSGLPSDRFFAERPEGSVSTLKIQRTQQEDSAVYLCASSPGGSPYNEQFFGPGTRLTVL.

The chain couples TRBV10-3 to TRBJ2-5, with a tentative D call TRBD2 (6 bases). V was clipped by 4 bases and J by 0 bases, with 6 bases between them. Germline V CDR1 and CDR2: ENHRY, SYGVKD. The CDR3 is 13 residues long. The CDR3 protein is CAISAGDQETQYF. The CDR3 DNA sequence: TGTGCCATCAGTGCGGGGGACCAAGAGACCCAGTACTTC.